These 7 T cell receptor beta chains were sequenced from one sample in a study of cytomegalovirus exposure and HLA in healthy donors. With 60 Vbeta and 13 Jbeta primers, the PCR was carried out. Method: immunoSEQ multiplex PCR; TCRdb's copy keeps in-frame clones and lacks some. Here the sample spans some 140,000 clones, 70% to 80% being singletons. Specimen: PBMCs. These receptors originate from a man aged 30 to 39 in good health and CMV-seropositive.

The chain joins TRBV7-3 to TRBJ1-1, with D perhaps TRBD1 (6 bases). Trimming pared 2 bases from V and 6 bases from J, leaving 22 bases between. CDR1 and CDR2 from the germline V gene are SGHTA and FQGTGA. This CDR3 has 17 amino acids. The DNA for the CDR3 is TGTGCCAGCAGCTTACTACCTCTTGGACAGTTGGCGTCTGAAGCTTTCTTT. It is translated as CASSLLPLGQLASEAFF.

The chain joins TRBV5-4 to TRBJ1-2, with unresolved D. CDR3 size: 13 residues. The V end lost 4 bases, the J end lost 7 bases, and 14 bases lay between the germline ends. CDR1 is SGHNT, CDR2 YYREEE, per germline (reference sequence). DNA for the CDR3: TGTGCCAGCAGCCCGGTGGAGGGTGTTGGCTACACCTTC. It yields the protein CASSPVEGVGYTF.

The chain joins TRBV7-2 to TRBJ1-1; TRBD1 matches 9 bases. CDR3 length: 14 residues. V lost 5 bases, J lost 5 bases, and 6 bases stayed unmatched. Looked up from germline, CDR1 is SGHTA and CDR2 is FQGNSA. In nucleotides, the CDR3 is TGTGCCAGCAGCCACGGACAGGGGTTTACTGAAGCTTTCTTT. This codes for CASSHGQGFTEAFF.

Note on this clone: At the DNA level, this CDR3 is encoded by other sequences in the same sample as well. The V call is TRBV9, the J call TRBJ1-5; 7 bases are a match to TRBD1. In germline, CDR1 is SGDLS, CDR2 YYNGEE. V was pared by 1 base and J by 0 bases, with 1 base of the junction left unmatched. The CDR3 totals 15 residues. As DNA, the CDR3 is TGTGCCAGCAGCGTAACAGGGGATAGCAATCAGCCCCAGCATTTT. It is translated as CASSVTGDSNQPQHF.

This clone was counted a few times. This chain uses TRBV28 with TRBJ2-7; unclear D gene. The V and J ends lost 4 bases and 3 bases respectively, with 16 bases between them. This CDR3 is built from 15 residues. Germline V gene lookup returns CDR1 MDHEN and CDR2 SYDVKM. The CDR3 bases are TGTGCCAGCAGTTCTATCTTACAGCACCGCTACGAGCAGTACTTC. Its protein product is CASSSILQHRYEQYF.

V and J are TRBV10-1 and TRBJ2-7; 11 bases are a match to TRBD1. The CDR3 length is 15 residues. Germline V gene data show CDR1 as WNHNN and CDR2 as SYGVQD (reference sequence). V was clipped by 6 bases and J by 5 bases; unmatched bases: 9. The CDR3 nucleotides read TGCGCCAGCAGCCCTAGGACAGGGGGCGCGGACGAGCAGTACTTC. This encodes CASSPRTGGADEQYF.

The chain recombines TRBV7-3 with TRBJ2-5, with TRBD2 as a possible D gene (7 bases). This CDR3 is built from 15 residues. Germline values: CDR1 SGHTA, CDR2 FQGTGA. Trimming took off 4 bases at V and 5 bases at J, with 17 bases between the two ends. The CDR3 reads CASSYAGGQGETQYF. CDR3 sequence (DNA): TGTGCCAGCAGCTACGCCGGGGGGCAGGGGGAGACCCAGTACTTC.